This note documents a single TCR beta chain sequence. Other DNA sequences within the sample encode an identical CDR3. It was with 60 Vbeta and 13 Jbeta primers that the PCR ran. Profiled with immunoSEQ multiplex PCR; TCRdb holds only in-frame clones, not every one. Of roughly 71,000 clones listed, over 70% are singletons. J lost 6 bases, V lost 7 bases, and 8 bases had no gene match. Germline lookup yields CDR1 LNHDA and CDR2 SQIVND (reference sequence). This CDR3 spans 14 amino acids. These data belong to a study of cytomegalovirus exposure and HLA in healthy donors. Sequenced sample: PBMCs. This chain links TRBV19 with TRBJ2-2; 7 bases agree with TRBD2. The sequence derives from a human donor in good health. Here the CDR3 reads CASKKGAGAGELFF. The CDR3 DNA reads as TGTGCCAGTAAGAAGGGCGCGGGGGCCGGGGAGCTGTTTTTT.